This T cell receptor (beta chain) is drawn from a study of massively parallel sequencing of T cell beta chains (dated by TCRdb to the late 2000s). Broadly, across the study: Using 5'-RACE, Illumina short-read sequencing and a dedicated short-read assembly strategy, the study profiled the diversity of human TCR beta CDR3 in peripheral blood.

This clonotype was seen a few times. It lacks a known antigen. The sample holds no much larger clone one base away, and base qualities are not on file. What the research found in general, with its limitations: A single sequence read supported most clonotypes (about 70% of the roughly 34,000), and this single-read support could in principle inflate apparent diversity. CDR3 beta lengths ranging from 21 to 81 nucleotides were observed, with a peak at 45 nucleotides. Only about 23,000 (around 70%) of the clonotypes could be assigned a unique TRBV gene. TRBV usage was found to range from about 0.01% for TRBV17 to about 23% for TRBV20-1, and TRBJ usage was found to range from approximately 1.5% for TRBJ2-6 to less than 20% for TRBJ2-1. When the data were subsampled, the number of clonotypes climbed linearly as read number increased, indicating that sequencing depth was far from saturation. Across the 33,664 distinct clonotypes, single-copy clonotypes accounted for 60% to 80% of clonotypes yet represented only about 19% of assemblies. Because the RNA was pooled from many donors, the results reflect population-average clonotype abundance rather than any individual repertoire. The reported gene usage frequencies may have been skewed by preferential PCR amplification of some TRBV and TRBJ sequences.

The germline V gene (reference sequence) sets CDR1 to DFQATT and CDR2 to SNEGSKA. Deletion took 0 bases off V and 10 bases off J, with a span of 16 bases between the germline ends. CDR3 length: 15 amino acids, cysteine to phenylalanine. Solely the CDR3 DNA is kept, with 45 bases framed from the first base. The sample was run on an Illumina Genome Analyzer II. Two rounds of nested PCR with TRBC1/TRBC2-specific primers produced a RACE product of about 520 bp, and the RACE product was then gel-purified. To give RACE a 5' anchor, first-strand cDNA synthesis used a TRBC-specific primer together with a template-switching oligonucleotide. Because the RACE amplicon was too long for direct short-read sequencing, the RACE amplicon was concatemerized by ligation and sheared by sonication. PAGE was used to isolate a size fraction of 100 to 300 bp, and that fraction then underwent shotgun sequencing on the Illumina platform. Separate runs on an Illumina GAII yielded 18.8 million 36-nt reads and 21.7 million 50-nt single-end reads. The paper's data handling went like this. iSSAKE, run with parameters -m 15, -o 2 and -r 0.7, was used to assemble the pooled roughly 38,000,000 reads. Reads that aligned to the ends of Ensembl TRBV gene predictions and carried unmatched junctional bases were used to seed de novo CDR3 beta assemblies. Clonotype abundance was estimated as the number of matching assembled contigs, not raw read depth. Of the assembled clonotypes, 2,098 (approximately 5.9%) had in-frame stop codons and were removed, leaving some 35,000 productive clonotypes. Sanger sequencing of cloned RACE products gave a few hundred unique TCR sequences, and 69% of them were also found in the Illumina assembly. Starting from the raw public reads, TCRdb applied fastp trimming at Q25, assembled clones with MiXCR and retained in-frame beta chains. Rows merge per CDR3 protein into single entries with the most common DNA and genes. V and J calls and clone size were set by TCRdb, not the authors. Here the sample has some 4,300 distinct CDR3 sequences; 37% occur a single time. The biggest ten clones account for 2.5% to 3.5% of the sample.

The donor pool comprised 380 or so males and approximately 160 females, all aged roughly 18 to 40 years. Peripheral leukocyte polyA+ RNA was isolated from about 170 liters of pooled peripheral blood. A commercial mRNA preparation from normal human peripheral blood leukocytes pooled from 500 or so individuals was used as the starting material. The sequence derives from a pool of human donors in good health; the sample was commercial RNA pooled from many donors. Specimen: commercial RNA from peripheral blood pooled from many donors. The chain links TRBV20-1 with TRBJ1-6; TRBD1 is perhaps the D gene, given 5 matching bases. CDR3 region: CSARDWGTRGSPLHF. The nucleotide sequence reads as follows: TGCAGTGCTAGAGATTGGGGGACCAGAGGGTCACCCCTCCACTTT.